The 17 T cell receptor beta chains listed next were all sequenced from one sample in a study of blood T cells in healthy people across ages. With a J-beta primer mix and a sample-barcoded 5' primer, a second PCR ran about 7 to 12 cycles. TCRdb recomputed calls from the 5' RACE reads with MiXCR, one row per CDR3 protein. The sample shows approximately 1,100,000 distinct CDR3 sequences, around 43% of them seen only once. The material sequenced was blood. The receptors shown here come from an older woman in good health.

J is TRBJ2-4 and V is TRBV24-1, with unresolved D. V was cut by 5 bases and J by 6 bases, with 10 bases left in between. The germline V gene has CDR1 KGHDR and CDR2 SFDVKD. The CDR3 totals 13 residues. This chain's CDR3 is CATSGARSNIQYF. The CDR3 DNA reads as TGTGCCACCAGTGGGGCCAGGTCAAACATTCAGTACTTC.

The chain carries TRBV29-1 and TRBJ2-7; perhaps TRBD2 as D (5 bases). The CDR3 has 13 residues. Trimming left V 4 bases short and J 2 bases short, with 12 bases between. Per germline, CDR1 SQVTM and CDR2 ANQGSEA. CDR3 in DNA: TGCAGCGTTGCAGGTAATAGCGCCTACGAGCAGTACTTC. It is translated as CSVAGNSAYEQYF.

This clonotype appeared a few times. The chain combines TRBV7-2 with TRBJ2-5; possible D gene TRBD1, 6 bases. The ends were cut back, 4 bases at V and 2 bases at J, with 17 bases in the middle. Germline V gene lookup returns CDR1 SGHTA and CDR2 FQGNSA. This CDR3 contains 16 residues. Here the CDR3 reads CASSSRAGRGQETQYF. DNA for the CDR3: TGTGCCAGCAGCTCCAGGGCCGGAAGGGGGCAAGAGACCCAGTACTTC.

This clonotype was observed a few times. CDR3 bases: TGTGCCAGCAGCTTAGGAATCAGGGGGGGACGCAATGAGCAGTTCTTC. Encoded protein: CASSLGIRGGRNEQFF. V gene TRBV7-3 combines with J gene TRBJ2-1; D possibly matches TRBD1 or TRBD2 (7 bases each). The CDR3 is 16 amino acids. Trimming removed 2 bases from V and 6 bases from J, with 17 bases in between. CDR1 SGHTA and CDR2 FQGTGA come from the germline V gene.

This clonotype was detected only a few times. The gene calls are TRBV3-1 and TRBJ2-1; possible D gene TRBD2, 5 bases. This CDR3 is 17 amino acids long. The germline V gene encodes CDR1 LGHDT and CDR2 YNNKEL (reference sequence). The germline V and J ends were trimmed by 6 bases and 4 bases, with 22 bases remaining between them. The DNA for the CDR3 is TGTGCCAGCAGTCCCTTCAGGAGGCCCGACCCATACAATGAGCAGTTCTTC. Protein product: CASSPFRRPDPYNEQFF.

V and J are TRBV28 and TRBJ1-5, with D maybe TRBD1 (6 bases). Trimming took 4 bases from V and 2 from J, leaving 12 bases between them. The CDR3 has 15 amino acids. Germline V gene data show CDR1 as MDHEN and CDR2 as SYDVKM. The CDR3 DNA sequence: TGTGCCAGCAGTTCCGACAGGTTAGGCAATCAGCCCCAGCATTTT. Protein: CASSSDRLGNQPQHF. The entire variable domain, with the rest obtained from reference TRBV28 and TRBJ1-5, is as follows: DVKVTQSSRYLVKRTGEKVFLECVQDMDHENMFWYRQDPGLGLRLIYFSYDVKMKEKGDIPEGYSVSREKKERFSLILESASTNQTSMYLCASSSDRLGNQPQHFGDGTRLSIL.

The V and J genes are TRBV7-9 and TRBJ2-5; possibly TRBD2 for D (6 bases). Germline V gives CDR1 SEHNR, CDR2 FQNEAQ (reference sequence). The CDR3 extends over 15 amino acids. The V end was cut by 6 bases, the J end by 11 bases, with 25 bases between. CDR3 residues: CASRKIPETRGEQYF. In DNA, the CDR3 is TGTGCCAGCAGAAAAATTCCCGAGACTAGAGGAGAGCAGTACTTC.

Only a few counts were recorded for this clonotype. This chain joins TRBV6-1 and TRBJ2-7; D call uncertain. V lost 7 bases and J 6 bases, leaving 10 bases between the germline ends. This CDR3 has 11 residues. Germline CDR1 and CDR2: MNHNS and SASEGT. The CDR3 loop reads CASIVAAEQYF. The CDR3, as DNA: TGTGCCAGCATCGTTGCGGCCGAGCAGTACTTC.

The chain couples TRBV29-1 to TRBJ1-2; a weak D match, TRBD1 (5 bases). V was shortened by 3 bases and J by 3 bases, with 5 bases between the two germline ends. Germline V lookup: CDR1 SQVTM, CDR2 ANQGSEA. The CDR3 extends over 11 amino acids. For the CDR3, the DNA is TGCAGCGTTGACAGGGACTATGGCTACACCTTC. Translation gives CSVDRDYGYTF.

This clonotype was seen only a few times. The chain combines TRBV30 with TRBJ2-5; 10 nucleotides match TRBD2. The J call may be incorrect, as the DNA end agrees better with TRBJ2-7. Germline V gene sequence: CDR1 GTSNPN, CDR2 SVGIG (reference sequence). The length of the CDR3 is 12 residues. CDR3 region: CAGRLAGYEQYF. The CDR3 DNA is TGTGCCGGAAGACTAGCGGGCTACGAGCAGTACTTC.

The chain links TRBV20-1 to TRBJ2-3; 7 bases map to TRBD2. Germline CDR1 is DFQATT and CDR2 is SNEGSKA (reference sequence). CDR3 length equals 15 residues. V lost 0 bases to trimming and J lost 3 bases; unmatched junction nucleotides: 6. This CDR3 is CSARDSREVTDTQYF. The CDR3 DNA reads TGCAGTGCTAGAGATTCCCGGGAGGTAACAGATACGCAGTATTTT.

Here the CDR3 DNA reads TGTGCCAGCAGTGAGAGGCCCCCTTACCGGGCAGCGCACAATGAGCAGTTCTTC. It yields the protein CASSERPPYRAAHNEQFF. The rearrangement uses TRBV6-1 and TRBJ2-1; D unresolved. This CDR3 contains 18 residues. The V end lost 3 bases, the J end lost 5 bases, and 23 bases lay between the germline ends. Germline V gene data show CDR1 as MNHNS and CDR2 as SASEGT.

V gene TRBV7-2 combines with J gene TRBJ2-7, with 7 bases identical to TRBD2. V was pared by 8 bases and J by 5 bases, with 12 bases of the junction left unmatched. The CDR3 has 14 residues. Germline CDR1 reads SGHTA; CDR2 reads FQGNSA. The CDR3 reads CASSSHKRDHEQYF. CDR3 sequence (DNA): TGTGCCAGCTCCAGCCATAAGCGGGACCACGAGCAGTACTTC.

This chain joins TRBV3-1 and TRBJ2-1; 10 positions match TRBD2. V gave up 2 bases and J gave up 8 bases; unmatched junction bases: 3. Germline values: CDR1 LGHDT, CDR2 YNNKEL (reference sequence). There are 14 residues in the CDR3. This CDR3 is CASSQLAGDYEQFF. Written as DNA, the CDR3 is TGTGCCAGCAGCCAACTAGCGGGAGACTATGAGCAGTTCTTC.

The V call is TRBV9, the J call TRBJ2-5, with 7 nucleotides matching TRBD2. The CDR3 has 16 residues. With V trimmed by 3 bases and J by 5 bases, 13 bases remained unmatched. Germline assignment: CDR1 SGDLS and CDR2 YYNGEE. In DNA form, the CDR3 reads TGTGCCAGCAGCGGTCCCCGGCGAGCGGGAAGGGAGACCCAGTACTTC. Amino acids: CASSGPRRAGRETQYF.

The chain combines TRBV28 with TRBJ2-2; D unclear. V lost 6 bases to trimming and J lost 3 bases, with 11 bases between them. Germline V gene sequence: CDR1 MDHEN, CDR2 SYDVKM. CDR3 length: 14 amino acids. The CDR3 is CASSWRQDTGELFF. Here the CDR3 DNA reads TGTGCCAGCAGCTGGCGGCAAGACACCGGGGAGCTGTTTTTT.

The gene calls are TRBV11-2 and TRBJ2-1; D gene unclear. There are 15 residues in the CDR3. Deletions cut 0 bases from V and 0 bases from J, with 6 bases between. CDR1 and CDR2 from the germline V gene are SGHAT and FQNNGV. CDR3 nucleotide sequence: TGTGCCAGCAGCTTAGATCTTGACTCCTACAATGAGCAGTTCTTC. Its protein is CASSLDLDSYNEQFF.